The present entry profiles one T cell receptor (beta chain) with its context. This entry is derived from a study of blood T cell repertoires in COVID-19. The wider study: From the United States, Italy and Spain came samples of acute and convalescent COVID-19. Sources were T cells, B-cell-depleted T cells, or PBMCs; the material itself was cDNA or gDNA.

Germline V gene data show CDR1 as SGHTA and CDR2 as FQGNSA. Trimming left V 9 bases short and J 9 bases short, with 15 bases between. CDR3 length equals 13 residues. Authors' processing steps: For nucleated cells, counts were estimated from reference gene primer amplification. The table came from immunoSEQ multiplex PCR; TCRdb's copy has only in-frame clones and leaves some out. V and J calls and clone size come straight from that table; D and trimming were deduced from the DNA. Of fewer than 300,000 clones listed, roughly 85% are singletons. The sequence derives from a man aged 45-60 years with active or convalescent COVID-19. The chain combines TRBV7-2 with TRBJ1-6; D possibly corresponds to TRBD1 (5 bases). The material sequenced was peripheral blood. CDR3 protein: CASRSGSGSPLHF. CDR3 nucleotide sequence: TGTGCCAGTCGATCAGGGTCAGGTTCACCCCTCCACTTT. The full variable domain, in which reference TRBV7-2 and TRBJ1-6 provide the parts outside the CDR3, is GAGVSQSPSNKVTEKGKDVELRCDPISGHTALYWYRQSLGQGLEFLIYFQGNSAPDKSGLPSDRFSAERTGGSVSTLTIQRTQQEDSAVYLCASRSGSGSPLHFGNGTRLTVT.